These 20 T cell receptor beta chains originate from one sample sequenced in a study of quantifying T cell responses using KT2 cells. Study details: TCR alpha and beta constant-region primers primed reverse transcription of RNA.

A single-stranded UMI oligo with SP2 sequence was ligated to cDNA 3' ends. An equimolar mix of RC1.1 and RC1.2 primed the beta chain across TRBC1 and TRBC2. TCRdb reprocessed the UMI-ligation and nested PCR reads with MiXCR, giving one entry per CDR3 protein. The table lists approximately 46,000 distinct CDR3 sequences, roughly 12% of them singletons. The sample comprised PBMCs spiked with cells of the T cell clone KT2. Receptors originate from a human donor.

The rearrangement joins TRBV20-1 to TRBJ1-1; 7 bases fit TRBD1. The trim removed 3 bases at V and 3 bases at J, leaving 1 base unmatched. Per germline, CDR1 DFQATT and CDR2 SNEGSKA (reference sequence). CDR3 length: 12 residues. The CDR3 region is CSARTGYTEAFF. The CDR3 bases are TGCAGTGCTAGGACAGGGTACACTGAAGCTTTCTTT.

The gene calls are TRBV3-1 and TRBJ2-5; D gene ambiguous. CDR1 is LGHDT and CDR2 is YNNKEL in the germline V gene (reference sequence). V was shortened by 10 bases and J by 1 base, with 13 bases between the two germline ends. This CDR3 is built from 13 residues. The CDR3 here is CATGETGQETQYF. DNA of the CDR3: TGTGCCACCGGCGAGACTGGCCAAGAGACCCAGTACTTC.

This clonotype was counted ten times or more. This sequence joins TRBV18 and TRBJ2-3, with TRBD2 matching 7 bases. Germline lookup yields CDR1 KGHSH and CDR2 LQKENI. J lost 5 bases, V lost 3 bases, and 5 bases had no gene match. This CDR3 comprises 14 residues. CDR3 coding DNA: TGTGCCAGCTCACCCCCCCCGGGAGGAGATACGCAGTATTTT. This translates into CASSPPPGGDTQYF.

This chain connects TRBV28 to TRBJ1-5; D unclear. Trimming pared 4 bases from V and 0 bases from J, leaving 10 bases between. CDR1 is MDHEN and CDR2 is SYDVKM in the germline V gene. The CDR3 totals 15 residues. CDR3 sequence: CASSSLSLSNQPQHF. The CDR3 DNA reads TGTGCCAGCAGTTCCTTAAGCCTTAGCAATCAGCCCCAGCATTTT.

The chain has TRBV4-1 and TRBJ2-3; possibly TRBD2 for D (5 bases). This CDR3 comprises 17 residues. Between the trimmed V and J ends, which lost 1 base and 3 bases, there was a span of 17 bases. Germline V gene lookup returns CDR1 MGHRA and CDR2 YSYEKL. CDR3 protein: CASSQGRQRANTDTQYF. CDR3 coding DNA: TGCGCCAGCAGCCAAGGGCGCCAGAGGGCTAATACAGATACGCAGTATTTT.

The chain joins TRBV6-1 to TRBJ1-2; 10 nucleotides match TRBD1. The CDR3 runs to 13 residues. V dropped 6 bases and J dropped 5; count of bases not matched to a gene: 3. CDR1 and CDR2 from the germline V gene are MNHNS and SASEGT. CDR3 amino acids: CASSPDRGYGYTF. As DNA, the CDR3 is TGTGCCAGCAGCCCGGACAGGGGGTATGGCTACACCTTC.

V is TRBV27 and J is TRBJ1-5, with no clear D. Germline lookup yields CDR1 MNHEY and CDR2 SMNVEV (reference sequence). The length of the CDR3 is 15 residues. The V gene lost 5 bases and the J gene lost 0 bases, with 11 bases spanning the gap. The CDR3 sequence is CASSPGRYSNQPQHF. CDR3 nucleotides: TGTGCCAGCAGTCCAGGACGTTATAGCAATCAGCCCCAGCATTTT.

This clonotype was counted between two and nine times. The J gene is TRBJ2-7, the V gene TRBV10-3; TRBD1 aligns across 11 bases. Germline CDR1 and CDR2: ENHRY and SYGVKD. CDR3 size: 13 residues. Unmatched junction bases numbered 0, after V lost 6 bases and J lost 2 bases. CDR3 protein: CAIRGQGAYEQYF. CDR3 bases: TGTGCCATCAGGGGACAGGGGGCCTACGAGCAGTACTTC.

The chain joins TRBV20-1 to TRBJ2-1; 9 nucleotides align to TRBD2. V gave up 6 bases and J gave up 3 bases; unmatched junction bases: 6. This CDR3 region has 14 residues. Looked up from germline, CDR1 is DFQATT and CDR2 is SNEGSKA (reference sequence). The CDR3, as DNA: TGCAGTGCCCCAAGCGGGGGGAACTACAATGAGCAGTTCTTC. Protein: CSAPSGGNYNEQFF.

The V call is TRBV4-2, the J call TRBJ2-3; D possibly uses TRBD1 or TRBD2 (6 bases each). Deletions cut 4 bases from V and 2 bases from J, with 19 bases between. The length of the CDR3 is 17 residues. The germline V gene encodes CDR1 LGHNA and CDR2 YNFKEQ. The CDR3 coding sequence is TGTGCCAGCAGCCCCCGCCCAGGGGAGCGGGCCACAGATACGCAGTATTTT. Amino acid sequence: CASSPRPGERATDTQYF.

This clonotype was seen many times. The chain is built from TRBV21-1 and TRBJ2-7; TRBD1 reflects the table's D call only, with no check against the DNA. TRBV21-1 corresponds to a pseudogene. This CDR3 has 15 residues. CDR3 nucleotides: TGTGCCAGCAGCAAACAGCACAGGGGGCGTAACGAGCAGTACTTC. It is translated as CASSKQHRGRNEQYF.

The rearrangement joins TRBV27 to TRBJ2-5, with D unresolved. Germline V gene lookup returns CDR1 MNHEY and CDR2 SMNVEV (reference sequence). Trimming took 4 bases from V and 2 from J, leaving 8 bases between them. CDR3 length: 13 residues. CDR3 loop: CASSSRWQETQYF. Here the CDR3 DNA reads TGTGCCAGCAGTTCGCGTTGGCAAGAGACCCAGTACTTC.

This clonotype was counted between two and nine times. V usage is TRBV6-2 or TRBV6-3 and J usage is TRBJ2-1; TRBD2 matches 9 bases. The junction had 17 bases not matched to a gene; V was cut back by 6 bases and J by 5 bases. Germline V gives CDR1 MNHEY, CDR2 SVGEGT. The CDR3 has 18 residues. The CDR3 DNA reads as TGTGCCAGCAGCCCCTGGGTAAGCGGGAGGAGGGGAGACAATGAGCAGTTCTTC. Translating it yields CASSPWVSGRRGDNEQFF.

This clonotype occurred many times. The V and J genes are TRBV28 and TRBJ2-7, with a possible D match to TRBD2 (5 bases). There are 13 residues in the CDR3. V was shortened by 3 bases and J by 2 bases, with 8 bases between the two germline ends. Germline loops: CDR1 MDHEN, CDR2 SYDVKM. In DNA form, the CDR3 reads TGTGCCAGCAGTTTGGACTGGACCTACGAGCAGTACTTC. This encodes CASSLDWTYEQYF.

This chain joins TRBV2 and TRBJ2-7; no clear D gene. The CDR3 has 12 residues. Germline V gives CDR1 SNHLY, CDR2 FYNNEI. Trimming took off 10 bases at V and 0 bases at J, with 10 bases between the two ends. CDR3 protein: CATGISSYEQYF. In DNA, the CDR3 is TGTGCCACGGGTATTAGCTCCTACGAGCAGTACTTC.

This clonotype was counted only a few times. CDR3 nucleotides: TGTGCCAGCTCTTCAATAGCCCCCGGCTCTGGGGCCAACGTCCTGACTTTC. Amino acid sequence: CASSSIAPGSGANVLTF. The chain joins TRBV18 to TRBJ2-6; D unclear. V gave up 6 bases and J gave up 0 bases, with 15 bases separating them. The CDR3 is 17 residues long. Germline CDR1 and CDR2: KGHSH and LQKENI. Full variable domain (rest looked up from reference TRBV18 and TRBJ2-6): NAGVMQNPRHLVRRRGQEARLRCSPMKGHSHVYWYRQLPEEGLKFMVYLQKENIIDESGMPKERFSAEFPKEGPSILRIQQVVRGDSAAYFCASSSIAPGSGANVLTFGAGSRLTVL.

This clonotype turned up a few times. The CDR3 reads CASSFEGISSYNSPLHF. The CDR3 DNA follows: TGTGCCAGCAGTTTTGAGGGAATTAGCTCCTATAATTCACCCCTCCACTTT. The chain carries TRBV12-3 or TRBV12-4 and TRBJ1-6; D is uncertain. The CDR3 covers 17 residues. The V end lost 3 bases, the J end lost 0 bases, and 12 bases lay between the germline ends.

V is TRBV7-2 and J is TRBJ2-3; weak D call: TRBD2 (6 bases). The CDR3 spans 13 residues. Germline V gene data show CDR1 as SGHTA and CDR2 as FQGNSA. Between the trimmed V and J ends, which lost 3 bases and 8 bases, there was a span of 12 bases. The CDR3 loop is CASSLGATSTQYF. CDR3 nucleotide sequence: TGTGCCAGCAGCTTGGGCGCGACTAGTACGCAGTATTTT.

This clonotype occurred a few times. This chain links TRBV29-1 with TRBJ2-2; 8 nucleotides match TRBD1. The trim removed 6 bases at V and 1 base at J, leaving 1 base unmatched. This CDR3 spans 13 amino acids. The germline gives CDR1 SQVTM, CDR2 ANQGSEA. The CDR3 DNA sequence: TGCAGCGTCGACAGGGGGAACACCGGGGAGCTGTTTTTT. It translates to CSVDRGNTGELFF.

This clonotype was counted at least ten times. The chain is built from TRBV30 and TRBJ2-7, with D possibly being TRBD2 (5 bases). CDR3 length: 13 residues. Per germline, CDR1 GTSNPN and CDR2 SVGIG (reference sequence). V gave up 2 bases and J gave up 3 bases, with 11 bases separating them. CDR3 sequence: CAWSPPGDYEQYF. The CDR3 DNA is TGTGCCTGGAGTCCCCCCGGGGACTACGAGCAGTACTTC.